A single sample gave rise to the 5 T cell receptor beta chains below, sequenced in a study of cytomegalovirus exposure and HLA in healthy donors listed by TCRdb under 2017. The library was made by the immunoSEQ multiplex PCR assay. For the multiplex PCR, a mixture combining 60 forward primers for TCR Vbeta segments and 13 reverse primers for TCR Jbeta segments was used. Held by TCRdb, this immuneACCESS table contains in-frame sequences only and omits some clones. Under half of the omission traces to an unresolved V gene where checked; the cause of the rest is unknown. The sample includes under 200,000 clones, with about 80% observed a single time. The ten largest make up about 0.72% of the sample. Sequencing used PBMCs. The receptors here all came from a woman in her thirties or forties in good health and CMV-seronegative.

V is TRBV7-9 and J is TRBJ1-2; 9 nucleotides match TRBD1. V was clipped by 5 bases and J by 8 bases; unmatched bases: 6. Germline V gene data show CDR1 as SEHNR and CDR2 as FQNEAQ (reference sequence). This CDR3 contains 13 residues. CDR3 sequence (DNA): TGTGCCAGCAGCCCTGGGACAGGGTACGGCTACACCTTC. It codes for CASSPGTGYGYTF.

The chain recombines TRBV7-9 with TRBJ1-1, with D hard to call. This CDR3 has 15 residues. V lost 1 base and J lost 2, with 11 bases in between. The germline gives CDR1 SEHNR, CDR2 FQNEAQ (reference sequence). The CDR3 spells CASSLVGGDNTEAFF. The DNA of the CDR3 is TGTGCCAGCAGCTTAGTCGGTGGAGACAACACTGAAGCTTTCTTT.

J is TRBJ2-3 and V is TRBV9; possible D gene TRBD1, 6 bases. This CDR3 spans 15 amino acids. Trimming removed 3 bases at V and 3 bases at J, with 14 bases between. Germline-derived CDR1 and CDR2 are SGDLS and YYNGEE. Here the CDR3 reads CASSGGQRRTDTQYF. CDR3 nucleotides: TGTGCCAGCAGCGGGGGACAAAGAAGGACAGATACGCAGTATTTT.

The chain links TRBV5-1 to TRBJ2-5; D uncertain. CDR3 length equals 15 residues. The ends were cut back, 4 bases at V and 2 bases at J, with 15 bases in the middle. Germline CDR1 and CDR2: SGHRS and YFSETQ. CDR3 nucleotide sequence: TGCGCCAGCAGCCGTTCGGCGGCGTGGCAAGAGACCCAGTACTTC. As protein: CASSRSAAWQETQYF.

The V call is TRBV30, the J call TRBJ1-1, with a weak D call TRBD1 (6 bases). CDR1 is GTSNPN, CDR2 SVGIG, per germline (reference sequence). This CDR3 comprises 12 residues. The ends were cut back, 3 bases at V and 1 base at J, with 6 bases in the middle. The chain's CDR3 is CAWRDRNTEAFF. The CDR3 nucleotides are TGTGCCTGGAGGGACAGGAACACTGAAGCTTTCTTT.